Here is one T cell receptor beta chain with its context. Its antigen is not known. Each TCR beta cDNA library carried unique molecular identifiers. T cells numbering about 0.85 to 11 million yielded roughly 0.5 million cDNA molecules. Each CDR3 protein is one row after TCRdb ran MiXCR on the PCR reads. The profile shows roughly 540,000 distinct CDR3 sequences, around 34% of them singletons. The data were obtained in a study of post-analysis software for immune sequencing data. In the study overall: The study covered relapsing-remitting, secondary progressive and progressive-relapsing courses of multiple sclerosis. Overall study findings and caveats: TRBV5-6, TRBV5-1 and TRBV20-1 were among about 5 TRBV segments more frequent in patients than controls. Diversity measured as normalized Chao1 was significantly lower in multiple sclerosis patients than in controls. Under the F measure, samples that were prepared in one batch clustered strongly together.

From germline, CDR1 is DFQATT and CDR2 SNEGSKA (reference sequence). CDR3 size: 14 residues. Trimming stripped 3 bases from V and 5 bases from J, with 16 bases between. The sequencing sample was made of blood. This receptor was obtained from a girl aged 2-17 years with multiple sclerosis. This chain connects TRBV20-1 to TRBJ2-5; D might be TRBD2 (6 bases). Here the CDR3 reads CSASSPTRIETQYF. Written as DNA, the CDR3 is TGCAGTGCTAGTTCCCCGACTAGAATTGAGACCCAGTACTTC.